This T cell receptor beta chain was documented in a study of cytomegalovirus exposure and HLA in healthy donors. Study-level points and caveats: Owing to their indistinguishability, certain V segments, notably TRBV6-2 and TRBV6-3, were excluded.

PCR involved 60 Vbeta and 13 Jbeta primers. Libraries were prepared by immunoSEQ multiplex PCR; TCRdb keeps only in-frame clonotypes and omits some of them. The data contain roughly 150,000 clones, roughly 79% of them seen just once; the ten biggest clones take up 1.5% to 1.9%. Germline CDR1 is SEHNR and CDR2 is FQNEAQ (reference sequence). This CDR3 contains 14 residues. The V gene end was trimmed by 5 bases and the J gene end by 4 bases; junction bases not matched to a gene: 7. This clone was observed once. Its antigen is unidentified. The sequencing input was PBMCs. The source is a man aged 35-49 years in good health and CMV-seronegative. The rearrangement uses TRBV7-9 and TRBJ1-2; 7 bases fit TRBD1. The CDR3 nucleotides read TGTGCCAGCAGCCCCACAGGGGAGGTCTATGGCTACACCTTC. This encodes CASSPTGEVYGYTF.